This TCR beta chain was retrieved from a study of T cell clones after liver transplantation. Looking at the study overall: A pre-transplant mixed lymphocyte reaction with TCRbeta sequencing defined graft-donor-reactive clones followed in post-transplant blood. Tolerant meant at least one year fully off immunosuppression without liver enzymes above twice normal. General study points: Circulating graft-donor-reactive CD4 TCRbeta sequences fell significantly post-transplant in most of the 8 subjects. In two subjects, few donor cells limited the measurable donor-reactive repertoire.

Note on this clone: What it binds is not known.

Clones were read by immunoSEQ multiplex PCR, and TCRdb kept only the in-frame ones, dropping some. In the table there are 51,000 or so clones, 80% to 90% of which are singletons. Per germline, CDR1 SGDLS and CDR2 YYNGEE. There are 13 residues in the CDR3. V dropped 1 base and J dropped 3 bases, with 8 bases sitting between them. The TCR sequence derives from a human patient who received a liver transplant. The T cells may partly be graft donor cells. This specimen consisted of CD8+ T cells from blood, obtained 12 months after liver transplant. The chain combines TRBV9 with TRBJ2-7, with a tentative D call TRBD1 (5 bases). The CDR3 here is CASSVQGCYEQYF. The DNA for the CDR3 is TGTGCCAGCAGCGTACAGGGATGCTACGAGCAGTACTTC.